These 29 T cell receptor beta chains originate from one sample sequenced in a study of cytomegalovirus exposure and HLA in healthy donors. In the PCR, 60 Vbeta and 13 Jbeta primers were used. The repertoire was sequenced with immunoSEQ multiplex PCR; TCRdb's copy has only in-frame clones and lacks some. Of 150,000 to 200,000 clones listed, around 75% are singletons. The specimen was PBMCs. These receptors were obtained from a woman aged 25 to 45 in good health and CMV-seronegative.

The chain combines TRBV2 with TRBJ2-2; TRBD1 agrees at 7 bases. The V gene's germline CDR1 is SNHLY and CDR2 FYNNEI. The CDR3 has 14 amino acids. With 9 bases clipped from V and 2 bases from J, the junction kept 6 bases outside the gene matches. CDR3 sequence reads: CASKGQENTGELFF. The CDR3 nucleotides are TGTGCCAGTAAAGGACAGGAAAACACCGGGGAGCTGTTTTTT.

The chain is built from TRBV9 and TRBJ2-1; D might be TRBD2 (6 bases). V was clipped by 0 bases and J by 5 bases, with 18 bases between them. This CDR3 has 17 residues. Germline CDR1 and CDR2: SGDLS and YYNGEE. The CDR3 sequence: CASSVGSGGIGNNEQFF. In DNA, the CDR3 is TGTGCCAGCAGCGTAGGATCAGGCGGGATCGGGAACAATGAGCAGTTCTTC.

The genes are TRBV5-1 and TRBJ2-3; D not certain. The germline V and J ends were trimmed by 5 bases and 0 bases, with 16 bases remaining between them. CDR3 length: 16 amino acids. Germline V gives CDR1 SGHRS, CDR2 YFSETQ. The CDR3 is CASRQRWSPSTDTQYF. The CDR3 DNA follows: TGCGCCAGCAGACAAAGGTGGAGCCCAAGCACAGATACGCAGTATTTT. The full variable domain, in which reference TRBV5-1 and TRBJ2-3 provide the parts outside the CDR3, is KAGVTQTPRYLIKTRGQQVTLSCSPISGHRSVSWYQQTPGQGLQFLFEYFSETQRNKGNFPGRFSGRQFSNSRSEMNVSTLELGDSALYLCASRQRWSPSTDTQYFGPGTRLTVL.

The gene calls are TRBV6-5 and TRBJ1-1; TRBD1 might be the D (6 bases). V lost 2 bases and J 6 bases, leaving 10 bases between the germline ends. The CDR3 length is 13 residues. Germline values: CDR1 MNHEY, CDR2 SVGAGI. CDR3 in DNA: TGTGCCAGCAGTTACATCAGGACAGCTGAAGCTTTCTTT. Residues: CASSYIRTAEAFF.

V is TRBV15 and J is TRBJ2-2; tentatively, D is TRBD1 (5 bases). Deletions cut 5 bases from V and 4 bases from J, with 11 bases between. In germline, CDR1 is LNHNV, CDR2 YYDKDF (reference sequence). CDR3 size: 14 residues. CDR3 nucleotides: TGTGCCACCAGCTTCAGGGATGGCACCGGGGAGCTGTTTTTT. It specifies CATSFRDGTGELFF. The full variable domain, completed using reference TRBV15 and TRBJ2-2, is DAMVIQNPRYQVTQFGKPVTLSCSQTLNHNVMYWYQQKSSQAPKLLFHYYDKDFNNEADTPDNFQSRRPNTSFCFLDIRSPGLGDTAMYLCATSFRDGTGELFFGEGSRLTVL.

V gene TRBV29-1 combines with J gene TRBJ2-7; TRBD2 is a possible D gene (5 bases). The CDR3 is 12 amino acids. V was shortened by 4 bases and J by 6 bases, with 13 bases between the two germline ends. Germline V lookup: CDR1 SQVTM, CDR2 ANQGSEA. This chain's CDR3 is CSVVLVLGEQYF. In DNA, the CDR3 is TGCAGCGTTGTACTAGTACTGGGCGAGCAGTACTTC.

V gene TRBV2 combines with J gene TRBJ2-1; 9 nucleotides agree with TRBD1. The ends lost 6 bases at V and 3 bases at J; junction bases unmatched: 6. Germline V lookup: CDR1 SNHLY, CDR2 FYNNEI. This CDR3 has 15 residues. This CDR3 reads CASSTGTGYYNEQFF. CDR3 nucleotide sequence: TGTGCCAGCAGCACCGGGACAGGGTACTACAATGAGCAGTTCTTC.

In its sample, this clone was seen a few times. The gene calls are TRBV5-1 and TRBJ1-4; 9 bases are a match to TRBD1. Germline V CDR1 and CDR2: SGHRS, YFSETQ. Trimming at V came to 4 bases and at J to 8 bases, leaving 12 bases not matched to a gene. The CDR3 loop spans 16 amino acids. The CDR3: CASSTEGQGRWEKLFF. The CDR3 region has the DNA TGCGCCAGCAGCACCGAAGGACAGGGGCGATGGGAAAAACTGTTTTTT.

V gene TRBV6-5 combines with J gene TRBJ2-1, with D tentatively TRBD2 (6 bases). The CDR3 has 15 amino acids. CDR1 is MNHEY and CDR2 is SVGAGI in the germline V gene. Trimming cost V 5 bases and J 3 bases, with 14 bases left between them. The CDR3 loop reads CASSPGGPSYNEQFF. CDR3 coding DNA: TGTGCCAGCAGTCCAGGAGGGCCCAGCTACAATGAGCAGTTCTTC.

This clone was detected a few times. V is TRBV6-6 and J is TRBJ1-1; possibly TRBD1 for D (6 bases). The CDR3 spans 14 residues. V was shortened by 0 bases and J by 5 bases, with 10 bases between the two germline ends. Germline lookup yields CDR1 MNHNY and CDR2 SVGAGI (reference sequence). CDR3 sequence (DNA): TGTGCCAGCAGTTACTCTGGGGGCGGGACTGAAGCTTTCTTT. Translation gives CASSYSGGGTEAFF.

This clone has only a few counts. J is TRBJ1-4 and V is TRBV11-2; 9 bases fit TRBD1. V lost 1 base to trimming and J lost 7 bases; unmatched junction nucleotides: 7. The CDR3 runs 16 residues. Germline assignment: CDR1 SGHAT and CDR2 FQNNGV. The CDR3: CASSLGDRVTGEKLFF. DNA of the CDR3: TGTGCCAGCAGCTTAGGGGACAGGGTAACGGGTGAAAAACTGTTTTTT. Using reference TRBV11-2 and TRBJ1-4 for the parts outside the CDR3, the full variable domain is EAGVAQSPRYKIIEKRQSVAFWCNPISGHATLYWYQQILGQGPKLLIQFQNNGVVDDSQLPKDRFSAERLKGVDSTLKIQPAKLEDSAVYLCASSLGDRVTGEKLFFGSGTQLSVL.

The count of this clone is one. This chain joins TRBV25-1 and TRBJ2-3; 9 nucleotides align to TRBD2. The CDR3 extends over 15 amino acids. Losses at the gene ends were 8 bases for V and 1 base for J; bases not matched to a gene: 7. Germline CDR1 is MGHDK and CDR2 is SYGVNS. CDR3 amino acids: CASGGLAPCTDTQYF. Written as DNA, the CDR3 is TGTGCCAGCGGGGGACTAGCCCCTTGCACAGATACGCAGTATTTT.

The V gene is TRBV30, the J gene TRBJ2-4; TRBD2 might be the D (5 bases). Trimming removed 0 bases from V and 5 bases from J, with 11 bases in between. The V gene's germline CDR1 is GTSNPN and CDR2 SVGIG (reference sequence). The CDR3 loop spans 14 amino acids. Here the CDR3 reads CAWSVSGAENIQYF. Here the CDR3 DNA reads TGTGCCTGGAGTGTATCTGGAGCGGAAAACATTCAGTACTTC.

This CDR3 is CASGLDPPTRENNEQFF. CDR3 DNA: TGTGCTAGTGGTTTGGACCCCCCGACGCGGGAGAATAATGAGCAGTTCTTC. The V gene is TRBV12-5, the J gene TRBJ2-1, with TRBD2 identical over 7 bases. This CDR3 is built from 17 residues. CDR1 and CDR2 (germline): LGHNT, FRNRAP. The ends lost 1 base at V and 7 bases at J; junction bases unmatched: 13.

The rearrangement links TRBV9 to TRBJ2-1; 8 positions agree with TRBD1. The V segment lost 4 bases and the J segment 8 bases; nucleotides outside the gene matches: 8. The CDR3 has 14 amino acids. Germline V gene sequence: CDR1 SGDLS, CDR2 YYNGEE. CDR3 DNA: TGTGCCAGCAGCATCGAGACAGGGGCCCATGAGCAGTTCTTC. Its protein product is CASSIETGAHEQFF. Together with reference TRBV9 and TRBJ2-1, the CDR3 gives the full variable domain: DSGVTQTPKHLITATGQRVTLRCSPRSGDLSVYWYQQSLDQGLQFLIQYYNGEERAKGNILERFSAQQFPDLHSELNLSSLELGDSALYFCASSIETGAHEQFFGPGTRLTVL.

This clone was picked up one time. The chain combines TRBV7-9 with TRBJ2-3; D perhaps matches TRBD2 (6 bases). Germline CDR1 is SEHNR and CDR2 is FQNEAQ (reference sequence). Trimming cost V 3 bases and J 2 bases, with 9 bases left between them. The CDR3 totals 14 residues. This CDR3 reads CASSLGLNTDTQYF. The CDR3 bases are TGTGCCAGCAGCTTGGGACTCAACACAGATACGCAGTATTTT.

The chain uses TRBV28 and TRBJ1-1, with D unclear. CDR3 length: 13 amino acids. Germline-derived CDR1 and CDR2 are MDHEN and SYDVKM. Trimming stripped 4 bases from V and 8 bases from J, with 14 bases between. CDR3 sequence: CASSSPGEMEAFF. The CDR3 DNA follows: TGTGCCAGCAGTTCGCCCGGGGAAATGGAAGCTTTCTTT.

The chain uses TRBV6-1 and TRBJ1-1, with D possibly being TRBD1 (5 bases). CDR3 size: 16 residues. Trimming cost V 3 bases and J 1 base, with 15 bases left between them. Germline CDR1 and CDR2: MNHNS and SASEGT. The CDR3 loop is CASSEAAGGGNTEAFF. The CDR3 coding sequence is TGTGCCAGCAGTGAGGCAGCAGGCGGGGGGAACACTGAAGCTTTCTTT.

This chain uses TRBV5-1 with TRBJ2-1; D gene ambiguous. Germline CDR1 SGHRS, CDR2 YFSETQ. This CDR3 is 15 amino acids long. The V end lost 0 bases, the J end lost 7 bases, and 14 bases lay between the germline ends. The CDR3 spells CASSLEWPLGNEQFF. For the CDR3, the DNA is TGCGCCAGCAGCTTGGAATGGCCCCTCGGGAATGAGCAGTTCTTC.

This clone came up a few times. J is TRBJ1-5 and V is TRBV7-3, with D perhaps matching TRBD1 (6 bases). V was shortened by 5 bases and J by 3 bases, with 17 bases between the two germline ends. Germline CDR1 SGHTA, CDR2 FQGTGA. The CDR3 sequence is 16 residues long. CDR3 sequence: CASSHTLWDTNQPQHF. CDR3 DNA sequence: TGTGCCAGCAGCCATACCCTTTGGGACACCAATCAGCCCCAGCATTTT.

This sequence joins TRBV2 and TRBJ2-1, with 11 positions matching TRBD2. V shed 10 bases, J shed 4 bases, and the junction held 3 bases outside the gene matches. CDR3 size: 13 residues. CDR1 and CDR2 (germline): SNHLY, FYNNEI. The CDR3 region has the DNA TGTGCCACGACTAGCGGGAATTACAATGAGCAGTTCTTC. It codes for CATTSGNYNEQFF.

V gene TRBV5-1 combines with J gene TRBJ1-3; 7 bases match TRBD1. The germline V gene encodes CDR1 SGHRS and CDR2 YFSETQ. V lost 6 bases, J lost 3 bases, and 6 bases stayed unmatched. The CDR3 is 14 residues long. The DNA of the CDR3 is TGCGCCAGCAACGAGGGGGCAGGTGGAAACACCATATATTTT. It codes for CASNEGAGGNTIYF.

This chain connects TRBV7-2 to TRBJ2-7, with 10 bases fitting TRBD1. Looked up from germline, CDR1 is SGHTA and CDR2 is FQGNSA. The CDR3 is 14 amino acids. V was clipped by 3 bases and J by 4 bases; unmatched bases: 3. CDR3 in DNA: TGTGCCAGCAGCTTCCCGGGACAGGGGTACGAGCAGTACTTC. Protein sequence: CASSFPGQGYEQYF.

V gene TRBV7-8 combines with J gene TRBJ1-1, with 12 bases matching TRBD1. Losses at the gene ends were 0 bases for V and 10 bases for J; bases not matched to a gene: 3. CDR3 size: 14 residues. Germline V lookup: CDR1 SGHVS, CDR2 FQNEAQ. The CDR3 loop is CASSLAGTGGRAFF. DNA for the CDR3: TGTGCCAGCAGCTTAGCGGGGACAGGGGGCAGAGCTTTCTTT.

This rearrangement joins TRBV21-1 to TRBJ1-5; TRBD1, the table's D call, was not compared with the DNA. TRBV21-1 constitutes a pseudogene. The CDR3 is made up of 16 amino acids. The chain's CDR3 is CASNYLGQDSNQPQHF. The DNA for the CDR3 is TGTGCCAGCAACTACCTAGGACAGGACAGCAATCAGCCCCAGCATTTT.

The chain has TRBV7-2 and TRBJ1-3, with 7 bases that match TRBD1. With 5 bases clipped from V and 0 bases from J, the junction kept 4 bases outside the gene matches. The CDR3 spans 15 residues. Germline assignment: CDR1 SGHTA and CDR2 FQGNSA. The CDR3 here is CASSADRNSGNTIYF. The CDR3 DNA reads as TGTGCCAGCAGCGCGGACAGGAACTCTGGAAACACCATATATTTT.

This chain connects TRBV10-1 to TRBJ2-7, with a tentative D call TRBD2 (7 bases). Per the germline V gene, CDR1 is WNHNN and CDR2 is SYGVQD (reference sequence). The CDR3 spans 14 residues. Trimming took off 4 bases at V and 0 bases at J, with 10 bases between the two ends. CDR3 DNA: TGCGCCAGCAGTGTGGGGGGGGCCTCCTACGAGCAGTACTTC. Its translation: CASSVGGASYEQYF.

The chain links TRBV27 to TRBJ2-7, with 7 bases matching TRBD2. The germline gives CDR1 MNHEY, CDR2 SMNVEV (reference sequence). This CDR3 has 14 amino acids. Germline trimming cut 4 bases from V and 5 bases from J; bases unmatched to any gene: 8. DNA of the CDR3: TGTGCCAGCAGTTATAATGGGGGGGGTAACGAGCAGTACTTC. It yields the protein CASSYNGGGNEQYF.

This chain joins TRBV5-6 and TRBJ2-3; 7 nucleotides match TRBD1. V lost 2 bases, J lost 4 bases, and 16 bases stayed unmatched. CDR1 SGHDT and CDR2 YYEEEE come from the germline V gene. This CDR3 has 18 amino acids. The CDR3 loop reads CASSFYAGSLGTADTQYF. CDR3 sequence (DNA): TGTGCCAGCAGCTTCTATGCCGGATCTCTCGGGACAGCAGATACGCAGTATTTT.